This entry features one TCR beta chain sequence. Its antigen remains unknown. The junction and the germline gene differ at one end; a read error may be behind it. During the collection period, no donor immune events like infections were recorded. Using immunoSEQ multiplex PCR, the repertoire was profiled, and TCRdb retains in-frame clones only, with some absent. The top ten clones hold about 17% of a sample with about 78,000 clones, roughly 86% of them seen once. This specimen comes from a study of identifying expanded T cells in peripheral blood. Study findings and constraints: Variance in clone template counts between approximately two-week samples significantly increased with total template count across all healthy donors.

This receptor was obtained from a person aged 18 to 75 in good health. What was sequenced was blood.

DNA of the CDR3: TGTGCCAGCAGTCTATCCCTAGGCTCCTACAATGAGCAGTTCTTC. This translates into CASSLSLGSYNEQFF. V is TRBV27 and J is TRBJ2-1, with D uncertain. The CDR3 covers 15 residues. CDR1 is MNHEY and CDR2 is SMNVEV in the germline V gene (reference sequence).